This is a list of T cell receptor beta chains from one sample in a study of blood T cell repertoires in COVID-19. Sequencing used immunoSEQ multiplex PCR; TCRdb keeps in-frame clones, though not all of them. The table has 380,000 or so clones, 86% seen once. The specimen sequenced was peripheral blood. The receptors originated from a woman aged 55 to 70 with COVID-19, enrolled during active disease. Each CDR3 is given with its conserved first and last residue. D genes are given only for firm matches. Rows give clone size only sometimes, using once, few, many, or a class for an expanded clone.

d_gene | j_gene | abundance | v_gene | CDR3nt | CDR3aa
TRBD1 | TRBJ2-5 | - | TRBV29-1 | TGCAGCCTAACCGAAGGACAGGGACAAGAGACCCAGTACTTC | CSLTEGQGQETQYF
- | TRBJ2-2 | - | TRBV9 | TGTGCCAGCAGCCATTTTAACAGATCCACCGGGGAGCTGTTTTTT | CASSHFNRSTGELFF
- | TRBJ2-1 | - | TRBV3-1/TRBV3-2 | TGTGCCAGCAGCCAAGACGGGGTAAGGAACTACAATGAGCAGTTCTTC | CASSQDGVRNYNEQFF
TRBD1 | TRBJ2-1 | - | TRBV19 | TGTGCCAGTAGTATAACAGGGGAGTTCTACAATGAGCAGTTCTTC | CASSITGEFYNEQFF
TRBD1 | TRBJ1-3 | - | TRBV7-9 | TGTGCCAGCAGCAGCGACAGGGGTGGAAACACCATATATTTT | CASSSDRGGNTIYF
- | TRBJ1-2 | - | TRBV9 | TGTGCCAGCGAAGGCGTCGGGGGGGCCTATGGCTACACCTTC | CASEGVGGAYGYTF
TRBD1 | TRBJ1-2 | - | TRBV19 | TGTGCCAGTAGAACCGGGACAGGGCTTAACTATGGCTACACCTTC | CASRTGTGLNYGYTF
- | TRBJ1-2 | - | TRBV3-1/TRBV3-2 | TGTGCCAGCAGCCAAGGTCCGGCGGGGTATGGCTACACCTTC | CASSQGPAGYGYTF
TRBD1 | TRBJ1-5 | once | TRBV5-6 | TGTGCCAGCACTTTGTCCAGGGGGGCTAGCAATCAGCCCCAGCATTTT | CASTLSRGASNQPQHF
TRBD1 | TRBJ1-1 | - | TRBV6-5 | TGTGCCAGCAGCTTGGGACAGTCCAGAACTGAAGCTTTCTTT | CASSLGQSRTEAFF
- | TRBJ1-1 | once | TRBV2 | TGTGCCACCACTCCTCCGGTCCCAAGGGGGGGGTTTGAAGCTTTCTTT | CATTPPVPRGGFEAFF
- | TRBJ1-1 | - | TRBV18 | TGTGCCAGCTCTCCGGGGAGCCCTGAAGCTTTCTTT | CASSPGSPEAFF
- | TRBJ1-1 | once | TRBV7-2 | TGTGCCAGCAGCCAGCTTGACGGGGGGAACACTGAAGCTTTCTTT | CASSQLDGGNTEAFF
- | TRBJ2-7 | - | TRBV5-4 | TGTGCCAGCAGTTTCATCCTATTCGGGGAAGGCTCCTACGAGCAGTACTTC | CASSFILFGEGSYEQYF
- | TRBJ1-2 | - | TRBV10-3 | TGTGCCATCAACGAGGGACACAACTATGGCTACACCTTC | CAINEGHNYGYTF
- | TRBJ2-1 | - | TRBV12-1 | TGTGCCAGCAGCCATGAGGATGAGCAGTTCTTC | CASSHEDEQFF
- | TRBJ1-2 | - | TRBV3-1/TRBV3-2 | TGTGCCAGCAGCTCCCGGGGTACGCAAGGCTACACCTTC | CASSSRGTQGYTF
- | TRBJ2-1 | - | TRBV29-1 | TGCAGCGTTTCCGCGCTGGTTGAGCAGTTCTTC | CSVSALVEQFF
TRBD2 | TRBJ2-6 | - | TRBV2 | TGTGCCACCCGTTCGGGTGGGGGGGCTGGGGCCAACGTCCTGACTTTC | CATRSGGGAGANVLTF
- | TRBJ1-1 | - | TRBV6-6 | TGTGCCAGCAGGGTCAGGGGTGAAGCTTTCTTT | CASRVRGEAFF
- | TRBJ2-4 | - | TRBV9 | TGTGCCAGCTCGCCGGGGGATGAAAACATTCAGTACTTC | CASSPGDENIQYF
TRBD2 | TRBJ2-7 | - | TRBV7-8 | TGTGCCAGCAGCTTAGCGACTCTAGCGGGGGAGAGCTACGAGCAGTACTTC | CASSLATLAGESYEQYF
- | TRBJ2-7 | - | TRBV5-1 | TGCGCCAGCAGCTTGTATAAGGAGTACGAGCAGTACTTC | CASSLYKEYEQYF
- | TRBJ1-2 | - | TRBV27 | TGTGCCAGCAGTTTGCGGGGGGATGGCTACACCTTC | CASSLRGDGYTF
- | TRBJ1-2 | once | TRBV19 | TGTGCCAGTAGGGAGGACCCTAACTATGGCTACACCTTC | CASREDPNYGYTF
TRBD1 | TRBJ1-5 | - | TRBV25-1 | TGTGCCAGCAGTCCCGGGACAGGGGGCTGGGGTCAGCCCCAGCATTTT | CASSPGTGGWGQPQHF
TRBD1 | TRBJ1-2 | - | TRBV6-5 | TGTGCCTCCACCGACAGGGGGCGAAATTATGGCTACACCTTC | CASTDRGRNYGYTF
TRBD1 | TRBJ1-2 | - | TRBV6-5 | TGTGCCAGCAGACTAAGGGGGCTGGGTAACTATGGCTACACCTTC | CASRLRGLGNYGYTF
TRBD1 | TRBJ2-7 | - | TRBV6-4 | TGTGCCAGCAGGACAGGGGGCGGAAGGTCCTACGAGCAGTACTTC | CASRTGGGRSYEQYF
- | TRBJ1-2 | - | TRBV3-1/TRBV3-2 | TGTGCCAGCAGCCAAGAAGTAGGACACAACTATGGCTACACCTTC | CASSQEVGHNYGYTF
- | TRBJ1-1 | - | TRBV2 | TGTGCCAGCAGCCGGGAAAGGAACACTGAAGCTTTCTTT | CASSRERNTEAFF
- | TRBJ2-5 | - | TRBV18 | TGTGCCAGCTCACCACCGACAGGCGGTGTGGAGACCCAGTACTTC | CASSPPTGGVETQYF
- | TRBJ1-3 | - | TRBV15 | TGTGCCACCAGCAGAGATCCTACTAGATACCTCTCTGGAAACACCATATATTTT | CATSRDPTRYLSGNTIYF
TRBD1 | TRBJ1-1 | - | TRBV3-1/TRBV3-2 | TGTGCCAGCAGCCCGTTTACATCACAGGGGTACACTGAAGCTTTCTTT | CASSPFTSQGYTEAFF
- | TRBJ1-1 | once | TRBV30 | TGTGCCTGGAGTGAGGGGCCTTTCAACACTGAAGCTTTCTTT | CAWSEGPFNTEAFF
TRBD1 | TRBJ1-6 | - | TRBV5-6 | TGTGCCAGCAGCTCGGACAGGGGGGTTTATAATTCACCCCTCCACTTT | CASSSDRGVYNSPLHF
- | TRBJ1-5 | once | TRBV7-8 | TGTGCCAGCAGCTTAAGAAAACTTAATCAGCCCCAGCATTTT | CASSLRKLNQPQHF